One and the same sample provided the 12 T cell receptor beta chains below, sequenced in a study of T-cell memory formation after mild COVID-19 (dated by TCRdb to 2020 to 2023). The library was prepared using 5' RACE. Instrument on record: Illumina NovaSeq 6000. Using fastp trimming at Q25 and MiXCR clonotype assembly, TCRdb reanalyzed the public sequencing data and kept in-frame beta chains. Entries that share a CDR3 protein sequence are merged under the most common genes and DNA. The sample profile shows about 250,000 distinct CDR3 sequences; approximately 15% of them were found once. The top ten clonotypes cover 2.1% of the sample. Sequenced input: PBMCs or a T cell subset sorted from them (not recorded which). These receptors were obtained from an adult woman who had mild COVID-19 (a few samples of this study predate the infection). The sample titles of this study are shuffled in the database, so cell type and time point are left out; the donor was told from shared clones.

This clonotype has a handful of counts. The CDR3 loop reads CASRIPGNEQFF. CDR3 sequence (DNA): TGTGCCAGCAGGATCCCCGGGAATGAGCAGTTCTTC. The chain combines TRBV5-8 with TRBJ2-1; D call uncertain. The CDR3 runs 12 residues. CDR1 is SGHTS, CDR2 YDEGEE, per germline. Trimming stripped 5 bases from V and 7 bases from J, with 10 bases between.

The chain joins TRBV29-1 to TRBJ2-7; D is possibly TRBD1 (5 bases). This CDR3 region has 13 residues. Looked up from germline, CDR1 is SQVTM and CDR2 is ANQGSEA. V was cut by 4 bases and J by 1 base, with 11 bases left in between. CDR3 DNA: TGCAGCGTTGTGACAGCGCCGTCCTACGAGCAGTACTTC. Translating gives CSVVTAPSYEQYF.

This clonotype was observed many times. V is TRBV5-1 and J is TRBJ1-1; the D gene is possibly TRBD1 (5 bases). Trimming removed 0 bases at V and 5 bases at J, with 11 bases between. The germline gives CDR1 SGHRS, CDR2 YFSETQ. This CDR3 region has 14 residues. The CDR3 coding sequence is TGCGCCAGCAGCTTGGTCCAGGGAGAGACTGAAGCTTTCTTT. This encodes CASSLVQGETEAFF.

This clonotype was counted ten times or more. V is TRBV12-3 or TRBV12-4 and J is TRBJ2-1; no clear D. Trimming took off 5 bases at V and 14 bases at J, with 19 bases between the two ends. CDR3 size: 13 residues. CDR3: CASSLRGNIEEFF. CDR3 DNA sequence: TGTGCCAGCAGTCTCAGAGGAAACATCGAGGAGTTCTTC.

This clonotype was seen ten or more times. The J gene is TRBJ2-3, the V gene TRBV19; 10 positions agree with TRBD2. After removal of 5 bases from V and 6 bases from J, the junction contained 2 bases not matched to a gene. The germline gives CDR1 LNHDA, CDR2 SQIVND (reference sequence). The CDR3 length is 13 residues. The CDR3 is CASSLGLADTQYF. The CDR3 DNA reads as TGTGCCAGTAGTTTGGGACTAGCGGATACGCAGTATTTT.

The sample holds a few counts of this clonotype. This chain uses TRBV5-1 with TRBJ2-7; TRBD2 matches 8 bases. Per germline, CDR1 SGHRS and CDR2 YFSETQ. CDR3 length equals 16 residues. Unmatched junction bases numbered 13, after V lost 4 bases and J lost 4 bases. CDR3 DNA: TGCGCCAGCAGCCACAAAGCGGGGGCGCTTCTGTACGAGCAGTACTTC. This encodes CASSHKAGALLYEQYF.

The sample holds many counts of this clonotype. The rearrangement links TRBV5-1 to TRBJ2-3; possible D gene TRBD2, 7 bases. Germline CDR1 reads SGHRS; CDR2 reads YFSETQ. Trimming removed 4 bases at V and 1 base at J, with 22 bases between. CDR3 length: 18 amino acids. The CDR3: CASSPTPPGGSGTDTQYF. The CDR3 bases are TGCGCCAGCAGCCCAACCCCTCCGGGGGGCTCGGGCACAGATACGCAGTATTTT.

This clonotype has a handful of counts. The CDR3 sequence: CASGTNQPQHF. Here the CDR3 DNA reads TGTGCCAGCGGAACTAATCAGCCCCAGCATTTT. V is TRBV27 and J is TRBJ1-5; no definite D call. Per the germline V gene, CDR1 is MNHEY and CDR2 is SMNVEV (reference sequence). V was shortened by 8 bases and J by 4 bases, with 6 bases between the two germline ends. The CDR3 has 11 residues.

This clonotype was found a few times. This CDR3 is CASAPQGTSGNTIYF. The CDR3 coding sequence is TGTGCCAGCGCCCCACAGGGGACCTCTGGAAACACCATATATTTT. The chain joins TRBV7-2 to TRBJ1-3, with TRBD1 matching over 7 bases. Per germline, CDR1 SGHTA and CDR2 FQGNSA. The junction had 7 bases not matched to a gene; V was cut back by 8 bases and J by 0 bases. The CDR3 is made up of 15 amino acids. Using reference TRBV7-2 and TRBJ1-3 for the parts outside the CDR3, the full variable domain is GAGVSQSPSNKVTEKGKDVELRCDPISGHTALYWYRQSLGQGLEFLIYFQGNSAPDKSGLPSDRFSAERTGGSVSTLTIQRTQQEDSAVYLCASAPQGTSGNTIYFGEGSWLTVV.

The chain's CDR3 is CASSQDGGTGSPYEQYF. The CDR3 DNA sequence: TGTGCCAGCAGCCAAGATGGGGGGACAGGGAGCCCCTACGAGCAGTACTTC. This chain connects TRBV3-1 to TRBJ2-7; 9 bases are shared with TRBD1. Germline trimming cut 0 bases from V and 2 bases from J; bases unmatched to any gene: 8. The CDR3 spans 17 residues. Germline V gene sequence: CDR1 LGHDT, CDR2 YNNKEL (reference sequence).

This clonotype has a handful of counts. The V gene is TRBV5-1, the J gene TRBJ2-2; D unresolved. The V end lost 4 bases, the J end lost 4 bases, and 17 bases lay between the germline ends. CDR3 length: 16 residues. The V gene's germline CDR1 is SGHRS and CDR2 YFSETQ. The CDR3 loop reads CASSPNRLDGTGELFF. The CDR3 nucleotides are TGCGCCAGCAGCCCAAACCGCCTAGATGGCACCGGGGAGCTGTTTTTT.

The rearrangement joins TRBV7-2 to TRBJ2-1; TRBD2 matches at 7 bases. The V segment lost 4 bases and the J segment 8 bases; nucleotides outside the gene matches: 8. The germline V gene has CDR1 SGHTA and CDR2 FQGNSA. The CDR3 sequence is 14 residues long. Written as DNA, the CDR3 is TGTGCCAGCAGCTCACGACTAGCCAGCGATGAGCAGTTCTTC. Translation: CASSSRLASDEQFF.